The entry below describes one TCR beta chain. Measured with immunoSEQ multiplex PCR; TCRdb has only the in-frame clones, and not every one. The repertoire has approximately 73,000 clones, roughly 93% of them found once; the top ten carry 0.2% to 0.3%. The CDR3 consists of 15 residues. Germline values: CDR1 SGHRS, CDR2 YFSETQ. V shed 4 bases and J shed 9 bases, with 22 bases lying between them. This entry comes from a study of technical replicates of blood from several donors. Sequencing used T cells isolated from PBMCs. The sequence was obtained from a human donor in good health. The rearrangement uses TRBV5-1 and TRBJ1-2; D is possibly TRBD1 (5 bases). In DNA form, the CDR3 reads TGCGCCAGCAGCCCCGCGGGGGAGAGGATAAGGCGCTACACCTTC. It yields the protein CASSPAGERIRRYTF.